One and the same sample provided the 14 T cell receptor beta chains below, sequenced in a study of identical twins. MiXCR was run by TCRdb on the 5' RACE reads, yielding one entry per CDR3 protein. The sample lists under 900,000 distinct CDR3 sequences; around an eighth were seen once. These data also formed part of another study, on yellow fever vaccine responses in identical twins.

The sample consisted of PBMCs. These receptor sequences come from a woman younger than 30 in good health.

The chain links TRBV14 to TRBJ2-7, with 8 bases that match TRBD2. V dropped 0 bases and J dropped 4; count of bases not matched to a gene: 14. In germline, CDR1 is SGHDN, CDR2 FVKESK. This CDR3 spans 18 amino acids. As DNA, the CDR3 is TGTGCCAGCAGCCAAGAAATCCAGTCGGGAGGGATGGGATACGAGCAGTACTTC. Translated, it gives CASSQEIQSGGMGYEQYF.

This clonotype showed up many times. The DNA for the CDR3 is TGTGCCAGCAGTTTGAGGGACCCCTCCTACGAGCAGTACTTC. Protein sequence: CASSLRDPSYEQYF. The chain employs TRBV12-3 or TRBV12-4 and TRBJ2-7; the D gene could be TRBD1 or TRBD2 (5 bases each). V lost 3 bases and J lost 0, with 9 bases in between. The CDR3 totals 14 residues.

The chain carries TRBV7-2 and TRBJ2-1, with TRBD2 as a possible D gene (5 bases). CDR1 SGHTA and CDR2 FQGNSA come from the germline V gene. Trimming removed 0 bases at V and 7 bases at J, with 10 bases between. The CDR3 runs 14 residues. The CDR3 spells CASSLAEVRNEQFF. The DNA of the CDR3 is TGTGCCAGCAGCTTAGCGGAGGTTCGAAATGAGCAGTTCTTC.

This clonotype has more than one count but fewer than ten. The chain uses TRBV4-2 and TRBJ2-7; D call uncertain. Germline V gives CDR1 LGHNA, CDR2 YNFKEQ. Trimming took 0 bases from V and 6 from J, leaving 9 bases between them. The CDR3 sequence is 13 residues long. The CDR3 sequence is CASSQDDFSEQYV. CDR3 nucleotides: TGTGCCAGCAGCCAAGATGACTTTTCCGAGCAGTACGTC.

This clonotype came up a few times. The gene calls are TRBV5-1 and TRBJ2-7; tentative D call: TRBD2 (5 bases). Deletions cut 0 bases from V and 2 bases from J, with 9 bases between. This CDR3 spans 14 amino acids. CDR1 SGHRS and CDR2 YFSETQ come from the germline V gene. The CDR3 region is CASSLGGITYEQYF. The DNA of the CDR3 is TGCGCCAGCAGCTTGGGAGGGATAACCTACGAGCAGTACTTC.

This clonotype was counted between two and nine times. V usage is TRBV12-3 or TRBV12-4 and J usage is TRBJ2-5; D possibly corresponds to TRBD2 (6 bases). This CDR3 region has 13 residues. Trimming removed 8 bases at V and 5 bases at J, with 15 bases between. The CDR3, as DNA: TGTGCCAGCGCTGGAGGGGTAGGGGAGACCCAGTACTTC. It specifies CASAGGVGETQYF.

The sample holds a few counts of this clonotype. The chain links TRBV6-1 to TRBJ2-3; 12 bases are a match to TRBD2. This CDR3 is built from 16 residues. Per germline, CDR1 MNHNS and CDR2 SASEGT. Trimming cost V 6 bases and J 5 bases; bases outside gene matches: 9. CDR3 sequence (DNA): TGTGCCAGCAGCTCTCTAGCGGGGGGGCATCAAGATACGCAGTATTTT. Translating it yields CASSSLAGGHQDTQYF.

In this sample, this clonotype turned up a few times. The rearrangement links TRBV5-5 to TRBJ2-1, with D hard to call. V dropped 4 bases and J dropped 10 bases, with 12 bases sitting between them. CDR1 is SGHKS, CDR2 YYEKEE, per germline (reference sequence). This CDR3 contains 12 residues. CDR3 protein: CASSKELGEQFF. In nucleotides, the CDR3 is TGTGCCAGCAGCAAAGAGCTGGGAGAGCAGTTCTTC.

This clonotype was seen more than once but under ten times. The rearrangement joins TRBV4-1 to TRBJ1-1, with a weak D call TRBD1 (6 bases). The CDR3 totals 14 residues. Germline CDR1 is MGHRA and CDR2 is YSYEKL. V dropped 3 bases and J dropped 7 bases, with 15 bases sitting between them. The CDR3 reads CASSHGSGAVEAFF. The CDR3, as DNA: TGCGCCAGCAGCCATGGTTCGGGGGCAGTTGAAGCTTTCTTT.

There are a few counts of this clonotype. V gene TRBV9 combines with J gene TRBJ1-2, with a weak D call TRBD1 (6 bases). The CDR3 is 16 residues long. Germline CDR1 reads SGDLS; CDR2 reads YYNGEE. V lost 3 bases, J lost 5 bases, and 20 bases lay in between. The CDR3 protein is CASSANRDTRRYGYTF. The CDR3 DNA sequence: TGTGCCAGCAGCGCTAACCGGGACACCCGGCGTTATGGCTACACCTTC. Full variable domain (remainder filled in from reference TRBV9 and TRBJ1-2): DSGVTQTPKHLITATGQRVTLRCSPRSGDLSVYWYQQSLDQGLQFLIQYYNGEERAKGNILERFSAQQFPDLHSELNLSSLELGDSALYFCASSANRDTRRYGYTFGSGTRLTVV.

This clonotype turned up a few times. The rearrangement joins TRBV11-2 to TRBJ2-5; tentative D call: TRBD1 (5 bases). V dropped 1 base and J dropped 7 bases, with 13 bases sitting between them. This CDR3 region has 14 residues. Germline V gene lookup returns CDR1 SGHAT and CDR2 FQNNGV. This CDR3 reads CASSLGQTQWTQYF. In DNA form, the CDR3 reads TGTGCCAGCAGCTTAGGACAGACCCAGTGGACCCAGTACTTC.

In this sample, this clonotype turned up a few times. The chain uses TRBV6-1 and TRBJ2-3; 9 positions match TRBD2. With 5 bases clipped from V and 4 bases from J, the junction kept 10 bases outside the gene matches. CDR3 length equals 16 residues. The germline CDR1 and CDR2 sequences are MNHNS and SASEGT. CDR3 amino acids: CASSPRAGGAADTQYF. DNA of the CDR3: TGTGCCAGCAGTCCAAGAGCGGGAGGTGCTGCAGATACGCAGTATTTT.

The rearrangement links TRBV5-1 to TRBJ2-5; TRBD1 might be the D (6 bases). The CDR3 length is 14 residues. V shed 5 bases and J shed 2 bases, with 13 bases lying between them. Germline CDR1 SGHRS, CDR2 YFSETQ. The CDR3 nucleotides are TGCGCCAGCAGTTCCGGGACACAACAAGAGACCCAGTACTTC. Its translation: CASSSGTQQETQYF.

This clonotype was counted only a few times. The chain joins TRBV20-1 to TRBJ2-2; 8 nucleotides align to TRBD1. Germline V gene data show CDR1 as DFQATT and CDR2 as SNEGSKA (reference sequence). The junction had 6 bases not matched to a gene; V was cut back by 4 bases and J by 5 bases. The CDR3 consists of 14 residues. The CDR3 bases are TGCAGTGCTACCGGGACAGGACAGACCGGGGAGCTGTTTTTT. This sequence encodes CSATGTGQTGELFF.